This TCR beta chain was captured in a study of blood T cells in healthy people across ages. Points from the study as a whole: Among T cells, TCR beta diversity per million cells dropped roughly linearly as age rose.

Notes on this clonotype: Its specificity is not known.

Combining a sample-barcoded 5' primer with a J-beta primer mix, a second PCR ran for about 7 to 11 cycles. TCRdb reanalysed the 5' RACE reads using MiXCR and keeps one entry per CDR3 protein. The sample records 1,800,000 or so distinct CDR3 sequences, 39% being singletons. Sample donors were healthy Caucasian individuals that came from Russia, aged roughly 6 to 95. For every donor, a draw yielded around 10 milliliters of peripheral blood. The study isolated at least 7 million PBMCs from each sample. This CDR3 has 15 amino acids. CDR1 is SGHTA and CDR2 is FQGNSA in the germline V gene. V was trimmed by 3 bases and J by 3 bases, leaving 15 bases between them.

The TCR sequence derives from a human donor in good health. The sample comprised blood. This chain connects TRBV7-2 to TRBJ2-7, with D tentatively TRBD2 (7 bases). The CDR3: CASSFEGGRNYEQYF. CDR3 bases: TGTGCCAGCAGCTTCGAGGGGGGGCGAAACTACGAGCAGTACTTC.